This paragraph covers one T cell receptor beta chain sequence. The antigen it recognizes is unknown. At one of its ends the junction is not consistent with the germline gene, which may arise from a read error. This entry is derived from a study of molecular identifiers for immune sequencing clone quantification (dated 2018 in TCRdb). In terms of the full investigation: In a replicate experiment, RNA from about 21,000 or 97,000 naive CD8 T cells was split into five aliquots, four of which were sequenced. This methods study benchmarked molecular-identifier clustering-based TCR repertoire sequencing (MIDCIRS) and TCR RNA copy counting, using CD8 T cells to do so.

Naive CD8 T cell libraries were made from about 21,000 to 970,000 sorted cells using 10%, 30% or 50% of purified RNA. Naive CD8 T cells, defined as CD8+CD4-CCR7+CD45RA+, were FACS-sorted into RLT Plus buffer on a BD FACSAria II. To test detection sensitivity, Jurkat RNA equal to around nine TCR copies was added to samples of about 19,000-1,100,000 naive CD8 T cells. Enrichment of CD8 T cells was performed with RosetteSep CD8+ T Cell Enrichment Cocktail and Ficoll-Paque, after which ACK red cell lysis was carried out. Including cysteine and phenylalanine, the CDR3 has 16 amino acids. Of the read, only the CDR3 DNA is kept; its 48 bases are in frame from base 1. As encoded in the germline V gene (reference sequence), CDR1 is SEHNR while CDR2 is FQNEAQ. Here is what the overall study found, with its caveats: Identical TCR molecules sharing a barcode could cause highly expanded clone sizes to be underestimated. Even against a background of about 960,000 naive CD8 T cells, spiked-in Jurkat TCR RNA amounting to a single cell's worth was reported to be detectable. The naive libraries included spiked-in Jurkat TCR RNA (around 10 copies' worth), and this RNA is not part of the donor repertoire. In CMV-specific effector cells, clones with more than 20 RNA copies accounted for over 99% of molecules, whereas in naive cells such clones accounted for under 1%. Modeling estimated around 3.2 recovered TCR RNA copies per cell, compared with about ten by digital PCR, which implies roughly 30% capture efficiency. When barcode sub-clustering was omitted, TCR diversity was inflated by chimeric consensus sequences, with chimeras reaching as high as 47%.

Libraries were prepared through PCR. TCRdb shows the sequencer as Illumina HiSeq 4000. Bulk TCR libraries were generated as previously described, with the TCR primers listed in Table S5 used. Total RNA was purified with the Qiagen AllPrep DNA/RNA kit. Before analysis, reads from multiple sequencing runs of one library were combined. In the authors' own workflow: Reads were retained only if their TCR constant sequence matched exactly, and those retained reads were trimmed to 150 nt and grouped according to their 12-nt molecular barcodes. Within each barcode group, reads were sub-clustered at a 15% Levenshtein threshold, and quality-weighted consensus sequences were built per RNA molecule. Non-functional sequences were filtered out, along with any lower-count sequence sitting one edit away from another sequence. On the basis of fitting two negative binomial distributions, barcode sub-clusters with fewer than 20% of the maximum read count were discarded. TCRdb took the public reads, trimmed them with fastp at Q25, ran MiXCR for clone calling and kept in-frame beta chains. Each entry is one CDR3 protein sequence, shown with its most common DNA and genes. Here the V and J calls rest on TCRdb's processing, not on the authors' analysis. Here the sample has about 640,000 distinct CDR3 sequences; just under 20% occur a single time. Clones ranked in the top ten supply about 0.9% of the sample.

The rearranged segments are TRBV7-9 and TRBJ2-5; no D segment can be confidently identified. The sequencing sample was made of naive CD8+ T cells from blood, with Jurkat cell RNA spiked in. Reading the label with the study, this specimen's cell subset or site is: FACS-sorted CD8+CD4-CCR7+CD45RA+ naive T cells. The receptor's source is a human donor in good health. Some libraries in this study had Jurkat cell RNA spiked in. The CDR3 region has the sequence CTSSFPPGPAIETQYF. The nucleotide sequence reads TGTACCAGCAGCTTCCCTCCCGGACCCGCGATTGAGACCCAGTACTTC. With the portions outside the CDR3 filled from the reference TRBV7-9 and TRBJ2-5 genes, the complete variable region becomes DTGVSQNPRHKITKRGQNVTFRCDPISEHNRLYWYRQTLGQGPEFLTYFQNEAQLEKSRLLSDRFSAERPKGSFSTLEIQRTEQGDSAMYLCTSSFPPGPAIETQYFGPGTRLLVL.